This TCR beta chain was sequenced in a study of graft-versus-host responses after intestinal transplantation. Study details: Once they had received anti-thymocyte globulin induction, all recipients took tacrolimus and steroids for about three years.

The assay was immunoSEQ multiplex PCR, and TCRdb's table has in-frame clones only and misses some. There are more than 90,000 clones in the sample; 85% to 95% occur only once, and about 0.5% lies in the top ten. Study outcomes and limitations: Recipient marrow contained GvH clones, some of which appeared first in ileum or blood.

With 5 bases removed from V and 6 bases from J, the gap between germline ends came to 17 bases. The length of the CDR3 is 14 residues. Germline V CDR1 and CDR2: MNHEY, SMNVEV (reference sequence). In regard to this clone: As yet, its antigen is unknown.

The receptor was isolated from a human donor who received an intestinal transplant. This sequence joins TRBV27 and TRBJ2-7, with D possibly TRBD1 on 5 matching bases. The sample here was unstimulated CD8+ T cells sorted from spleen or lymph node cells, taken before intestinal transplant. The CDR3 region has the DNA TGTGCCAGCAGTCCGATCAGACAGTTAGGCGAGCAGTACTTC. Protein: CASSPIRQLGEQYF.